This TCR beta chain was recorded in a study of shared clonotypes between healthy human individuals. Study summary: The cohort comprised a couple of women and a few men. Their ages spanned 18 to 49 years. Study results and limitations: Some clonotypes were shared by all four sorted-subset donors, while others were not shared. The non-shared ones had lower generation probabilities than the shared ones. Memory subsets generally showed smaller estimated richness than naive subsets did.

The CDR3 is 12 residues long. V was trimmed by 9 bases and J by 4 bases, leaving 9 bases between them. Germline CDR1 MNHEY, CDR2 SMNVEV (reference sequence). Every donor, a Caucasian adult, lived in Nashville, Tennessee. As for this clone: The antigen is not known.

Assay used: immunoSEQ multiplex PCR; TCRdb lists only in-frame clones, some missing. Among some 2,500,000 clones listed, roughly 90% were seen once. The sequencing sample was made of naive CD4+ T cells from PBMCs. Stated subset: CD45RA+ positively selected. The receptor's source is a man aged 18 to 35 in good health. Some clones in this sample may be carry-over from other donors' samples. The J gene is TRBJ1-4, the V gene TRBV27, with D uncertain. CDR3 loop: CASDGVNEKLFF. Here the CDR3 DNA reads TGTGCCAGTGACGGGGTTAATGAAAAACTGTTTTTT.